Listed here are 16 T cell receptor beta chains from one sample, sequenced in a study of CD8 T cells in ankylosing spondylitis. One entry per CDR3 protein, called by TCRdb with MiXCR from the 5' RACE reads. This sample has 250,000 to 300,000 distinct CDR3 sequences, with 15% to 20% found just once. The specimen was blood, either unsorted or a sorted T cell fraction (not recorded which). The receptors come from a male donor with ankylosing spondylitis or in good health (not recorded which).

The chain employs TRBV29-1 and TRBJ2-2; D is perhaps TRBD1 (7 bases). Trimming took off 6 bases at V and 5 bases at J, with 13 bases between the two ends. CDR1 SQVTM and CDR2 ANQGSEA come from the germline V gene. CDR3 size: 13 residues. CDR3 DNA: TGCAGCGTCCTGACAGGGACTACCGGGGAGCTGTTTTTT. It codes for CSVLTGTTGELFF.

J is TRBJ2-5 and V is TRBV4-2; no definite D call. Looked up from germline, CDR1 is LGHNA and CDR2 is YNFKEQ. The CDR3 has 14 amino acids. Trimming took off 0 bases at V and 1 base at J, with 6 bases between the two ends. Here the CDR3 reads CASSQDRVQETQYF. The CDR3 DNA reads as TGTGCCAGCAGCCAAGATCGCGTCCAAGAGACCCAGTACTTC.

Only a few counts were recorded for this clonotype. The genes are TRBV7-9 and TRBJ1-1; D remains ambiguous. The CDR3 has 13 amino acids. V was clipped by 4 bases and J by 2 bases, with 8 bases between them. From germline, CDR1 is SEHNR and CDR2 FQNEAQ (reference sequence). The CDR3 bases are TGTGCCAGCAGCTCTCAGGCAAACACTGAAGCTTTCTTT. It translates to CASSSQANTEAFF. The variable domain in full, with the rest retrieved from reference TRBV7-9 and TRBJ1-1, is DTGVSQNPRHKITKRGQNVTFRCDPISEHNRLYWYRQTLGQGPEFLTYFQNEAQLEKSRLLSDRFSAERPKGSFSTLEIQRTEQGDSAMYLCASSSQANTEAFFGQGTRLTVV.

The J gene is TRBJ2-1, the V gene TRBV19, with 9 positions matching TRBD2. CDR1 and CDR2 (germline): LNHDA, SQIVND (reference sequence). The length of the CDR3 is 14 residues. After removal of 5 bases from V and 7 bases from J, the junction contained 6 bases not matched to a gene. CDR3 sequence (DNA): TGTGCCAGTAGTCTTGGACTAGCGCTAAATGAGCAGTTCTTC. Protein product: CASSLGLALNEQFF.

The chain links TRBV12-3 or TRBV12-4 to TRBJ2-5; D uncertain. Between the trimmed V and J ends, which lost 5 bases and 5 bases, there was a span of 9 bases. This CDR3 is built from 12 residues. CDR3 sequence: CASSPFMETQYF. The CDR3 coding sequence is TGTGCCAGCAGTCCTTTTATGGAGACCCAGTACTTC.

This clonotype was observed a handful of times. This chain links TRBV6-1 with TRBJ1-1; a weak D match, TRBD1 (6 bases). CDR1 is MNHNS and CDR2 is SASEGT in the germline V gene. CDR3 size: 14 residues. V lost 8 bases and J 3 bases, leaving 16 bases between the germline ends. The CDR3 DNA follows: TGTGCCAGCTACTGGCGGACAGTAGACACTGAAGCTTTCTTT. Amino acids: CASYWRTVDTEAFF.

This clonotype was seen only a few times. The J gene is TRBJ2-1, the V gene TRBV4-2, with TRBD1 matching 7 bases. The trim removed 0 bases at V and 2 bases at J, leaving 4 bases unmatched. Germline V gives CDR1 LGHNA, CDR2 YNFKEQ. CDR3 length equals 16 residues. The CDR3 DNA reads TGTGCCAGCAGCCAAGACGACAGGGATACCTACAATGAGCAGTTCTTC. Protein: CASSQDDRDTYNEQFF.

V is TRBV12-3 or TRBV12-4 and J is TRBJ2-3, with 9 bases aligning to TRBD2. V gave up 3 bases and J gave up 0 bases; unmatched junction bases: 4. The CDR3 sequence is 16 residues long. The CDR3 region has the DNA TGTGCCAGCAGTTTTAGCGGGAGCCGTAGCACAGATACGCAGTATTTT. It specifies CASSFSGSRSTDTQYF.

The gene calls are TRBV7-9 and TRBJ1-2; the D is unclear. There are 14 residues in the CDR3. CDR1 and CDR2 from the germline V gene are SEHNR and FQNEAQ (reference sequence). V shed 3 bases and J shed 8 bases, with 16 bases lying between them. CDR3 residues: CASSFSSYSAGYTF. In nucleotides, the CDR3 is TGTGCCAGCAGCTTCTCGTCTTACAGTGCCGGCTACACCTTC.

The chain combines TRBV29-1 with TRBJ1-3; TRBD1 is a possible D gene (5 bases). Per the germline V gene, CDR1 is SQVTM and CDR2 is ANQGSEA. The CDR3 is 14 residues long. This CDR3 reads CSAKRDLSGNTIYF. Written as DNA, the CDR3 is TGCAGTGCCAAAAGGGACCTCTCTGGAAACACCATATATTTT.

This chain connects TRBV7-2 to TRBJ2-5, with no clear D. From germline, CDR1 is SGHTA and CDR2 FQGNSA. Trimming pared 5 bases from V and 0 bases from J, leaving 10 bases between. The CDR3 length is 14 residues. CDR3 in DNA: TGTGCCAGCAGCACAAACCAGAACCAAGAGACCCAGTACTTC. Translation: CASSTNQNQETQYF. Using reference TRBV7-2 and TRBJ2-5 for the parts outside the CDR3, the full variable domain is GAGVSQSPSNKVTEKGKDVELRCDPISGHTALYWYRQSLGQGLEFLIYFQGNSAPDKSGLPSDRFSAERTGGSVSTLTIQRTQQEDSAVYLCASSTNQNQETQYFGPGTRLLVL.

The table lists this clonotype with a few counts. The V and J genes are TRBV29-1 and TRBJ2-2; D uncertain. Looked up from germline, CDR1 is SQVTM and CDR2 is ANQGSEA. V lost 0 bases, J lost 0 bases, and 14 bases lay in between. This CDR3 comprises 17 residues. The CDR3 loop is CSVEDKPGPTNTGELFF. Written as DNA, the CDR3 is TGCAGCGTTGAAGATAAGCCTGGGCCCACGAACACCGGGGAGCTGTTTTTT.

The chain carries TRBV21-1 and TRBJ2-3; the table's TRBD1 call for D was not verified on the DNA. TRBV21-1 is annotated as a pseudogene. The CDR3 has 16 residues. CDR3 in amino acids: CASRKGQNFPTDTQYF. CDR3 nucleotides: TGTGCCAGCAGAAAGGGACAGAATTTCCCCACAGATACGCAGTATTTT.

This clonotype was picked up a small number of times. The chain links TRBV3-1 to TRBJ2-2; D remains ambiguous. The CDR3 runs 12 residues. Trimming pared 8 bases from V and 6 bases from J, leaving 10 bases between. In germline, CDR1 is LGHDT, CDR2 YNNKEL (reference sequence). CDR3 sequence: CASRSVPGELFF. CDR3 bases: TGTGCCAGCCGATCGGTACCCGGGGAGCTGTTTTTT. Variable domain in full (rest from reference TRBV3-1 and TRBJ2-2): DTAVSQTPKYLVTQMGNDKSIKCEQNLGHDTMYWYKQDSKKFLKIMFSYNNKELIINETVPNRFSPKSPDKAHLNLHINSLELGDSAVYFCASRSVPGELFFGEGSRLTVL.

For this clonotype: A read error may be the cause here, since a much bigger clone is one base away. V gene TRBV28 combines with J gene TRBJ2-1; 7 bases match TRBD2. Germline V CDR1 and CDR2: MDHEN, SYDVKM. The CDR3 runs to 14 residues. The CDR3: CVSMAGDSYNEQFF. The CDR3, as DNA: TGTGTCAGCATGGCGGGGGACTCCTACAATGAGCAGTTCTTC.

CDR3 sequence: CASSLGGDNQHF. Here the CDR3 DNA reads TGTGCCAGCAGTTTAGGGGGGGACAATCAGCATTTT. The V and J genes are TRBV12-3 or TRBV12-4 and TRBJ1-5; TRBD1 is a possible D gene (6 bases). The CDR3 has 12 amino acids. Trimming stripped 1 base from V and 13 bases from J, with 11 bases between.